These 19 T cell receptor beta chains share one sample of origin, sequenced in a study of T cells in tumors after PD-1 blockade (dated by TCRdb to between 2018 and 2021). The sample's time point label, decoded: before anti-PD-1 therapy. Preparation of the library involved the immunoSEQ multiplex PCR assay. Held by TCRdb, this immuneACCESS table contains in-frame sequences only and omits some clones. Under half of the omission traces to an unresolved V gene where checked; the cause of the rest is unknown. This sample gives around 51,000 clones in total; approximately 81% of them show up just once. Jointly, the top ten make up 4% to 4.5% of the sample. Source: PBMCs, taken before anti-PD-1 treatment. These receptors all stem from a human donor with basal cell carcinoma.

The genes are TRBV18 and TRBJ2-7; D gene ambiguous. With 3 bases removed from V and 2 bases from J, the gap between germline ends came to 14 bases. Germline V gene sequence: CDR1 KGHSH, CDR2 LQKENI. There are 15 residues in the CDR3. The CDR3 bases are TGTGCCAGCTCACCCCTATTTAGAGACACCTACGAGCAGTACTTC. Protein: CASSPLFRDTYEQYF.

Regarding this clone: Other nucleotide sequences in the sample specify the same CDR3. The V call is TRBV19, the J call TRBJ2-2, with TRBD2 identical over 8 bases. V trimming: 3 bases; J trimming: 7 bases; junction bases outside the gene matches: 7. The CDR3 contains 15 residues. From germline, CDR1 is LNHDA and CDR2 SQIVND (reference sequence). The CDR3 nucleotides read TGTGCCAGTAGTATCCGCGCGGGGGGTCACGGGGAGCTGTTTTTT. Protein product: CASSIRAGGHGELFF.

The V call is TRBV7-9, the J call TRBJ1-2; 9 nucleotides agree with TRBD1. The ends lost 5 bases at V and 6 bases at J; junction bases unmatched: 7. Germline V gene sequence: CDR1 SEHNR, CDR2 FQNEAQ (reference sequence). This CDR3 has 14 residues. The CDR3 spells CASSLQGAQDGYTF. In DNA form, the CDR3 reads TGTGCCAGCAGCCTACAGGGGGCGCAGGATGGCTACACCTTC. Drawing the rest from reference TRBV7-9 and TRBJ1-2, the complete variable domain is DTGVSQNPRHKITKRGQNVTFRCDPISEHNRLYWYRQTLGQGPEFLTYFQNEAQLEKSRLLSDRFSAERPKGSFSTLEIQRTEQGDSAMYLCASSLQGAQDGYTFGSGTRLTVV.

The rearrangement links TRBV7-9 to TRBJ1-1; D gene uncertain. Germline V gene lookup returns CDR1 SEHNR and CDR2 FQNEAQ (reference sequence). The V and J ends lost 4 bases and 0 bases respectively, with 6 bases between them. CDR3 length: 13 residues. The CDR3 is CASSSDVNTEAFF. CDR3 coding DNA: TGTGCCAGCAGCTCCGACGTGAACACTGAAGCTTTCTTT.

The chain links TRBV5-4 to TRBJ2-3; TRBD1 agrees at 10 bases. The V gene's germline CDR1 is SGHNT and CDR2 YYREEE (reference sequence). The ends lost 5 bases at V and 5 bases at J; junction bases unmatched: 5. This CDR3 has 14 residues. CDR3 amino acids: CASRARTGGDTQYF. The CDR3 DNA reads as TGTGCCAGCAGAGCCCGGACAGGGGGAGATACGCAGTATTTT. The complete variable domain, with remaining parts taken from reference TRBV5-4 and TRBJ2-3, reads ETGVTQSPTHLIKTRGQQVTLRCSSQSGHNTVSWYQQALGQGPQFIFQYYREEENGRGNFPPRFSGLQFPNYSSELNVNALELDDSALYLCASRARTGGDTQYFGPGTRLTVL.

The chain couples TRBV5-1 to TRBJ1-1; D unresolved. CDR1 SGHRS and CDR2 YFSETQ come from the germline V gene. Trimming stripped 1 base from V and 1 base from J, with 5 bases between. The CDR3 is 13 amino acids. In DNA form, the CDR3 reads TGCGCCAGCAGCTTGCCAGGGAACACTGAAGCTTTCTTT. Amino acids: CASSLPGNTEAFF. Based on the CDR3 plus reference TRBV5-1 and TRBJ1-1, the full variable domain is KAGVTQTPRYLIKTRGQQVTLSCSPISGHRSVSWYQQTPGQGLQFLFEYFSETQRNKGNFPGRFSGRQFSNSRSEMNVSTLELGDSALYLCASSLPGNTEAFFGQGTRLTVV.

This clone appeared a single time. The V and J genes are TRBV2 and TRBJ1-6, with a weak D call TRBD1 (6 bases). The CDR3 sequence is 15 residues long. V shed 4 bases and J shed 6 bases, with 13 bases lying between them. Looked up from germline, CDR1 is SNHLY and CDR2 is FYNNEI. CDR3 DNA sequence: TGTGCCAGCAGTGTGGGGGGCGGAGGTAATTCACCCCTCCACTTT. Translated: CASSVGGGGNSPLHF.

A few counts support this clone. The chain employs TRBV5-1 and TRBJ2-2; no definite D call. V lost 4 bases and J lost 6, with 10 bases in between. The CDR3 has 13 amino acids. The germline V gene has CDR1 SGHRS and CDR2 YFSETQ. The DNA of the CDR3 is TGCGCCAGCAGCCTGCTGGGTTCCGGGGAGCTGTTTTTT. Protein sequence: CASSLLGSGELFF.

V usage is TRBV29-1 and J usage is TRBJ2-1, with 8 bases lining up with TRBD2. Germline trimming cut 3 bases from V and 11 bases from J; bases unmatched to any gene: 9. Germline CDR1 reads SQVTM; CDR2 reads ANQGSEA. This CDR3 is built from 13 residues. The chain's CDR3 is CSVDNGGARQQFF. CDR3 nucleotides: TGCAGCGTTGATAACGGGGGGGCCAGGCAGCAGTTCTTC.

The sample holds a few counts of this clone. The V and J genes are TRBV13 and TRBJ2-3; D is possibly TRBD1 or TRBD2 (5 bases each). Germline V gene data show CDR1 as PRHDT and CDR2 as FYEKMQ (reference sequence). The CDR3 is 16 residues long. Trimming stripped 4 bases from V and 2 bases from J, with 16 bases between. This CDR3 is CASSYIGGSLTDTQYF. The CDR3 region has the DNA TGTGCCAGCAGCTATATTGGGGGAAGCCTCACAGATACGCAGTATTTT.

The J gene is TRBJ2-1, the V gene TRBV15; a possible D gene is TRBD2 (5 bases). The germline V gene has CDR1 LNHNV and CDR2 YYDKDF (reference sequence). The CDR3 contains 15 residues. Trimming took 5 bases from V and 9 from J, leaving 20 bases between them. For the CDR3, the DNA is TGTGCCACCAGCCCCGAGTCCCTAGCATCCAGTGAGCAGTTCTTC. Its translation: CATSPESLASSEQFF.

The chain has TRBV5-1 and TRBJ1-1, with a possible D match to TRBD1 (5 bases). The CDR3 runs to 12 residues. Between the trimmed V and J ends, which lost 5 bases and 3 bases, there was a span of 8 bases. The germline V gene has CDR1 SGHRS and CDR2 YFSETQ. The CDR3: CASRGVYTEAFF. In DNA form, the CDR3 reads TGCGCCAGCAGGGGGGTGTACACTGAAGCTTTCTTT.

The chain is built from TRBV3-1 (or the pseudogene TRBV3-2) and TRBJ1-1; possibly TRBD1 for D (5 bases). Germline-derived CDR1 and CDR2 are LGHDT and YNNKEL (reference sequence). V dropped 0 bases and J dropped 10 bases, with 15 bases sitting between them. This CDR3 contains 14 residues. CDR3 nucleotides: TGTGCCAGCAGCCAAGATGGAGGGGCGGGGGTAGCTTTCTTT. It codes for CASSQDGGAGVAFF.

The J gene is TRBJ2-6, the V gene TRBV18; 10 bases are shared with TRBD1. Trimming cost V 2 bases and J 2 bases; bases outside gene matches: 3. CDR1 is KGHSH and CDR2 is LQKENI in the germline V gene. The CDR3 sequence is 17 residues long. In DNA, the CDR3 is TGTGCCAGCTCACCAGCCGGGACAGGGGCTGGGGCCAACGTCCTGACTTTC. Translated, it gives CASSPAGTGAGANVLTF.

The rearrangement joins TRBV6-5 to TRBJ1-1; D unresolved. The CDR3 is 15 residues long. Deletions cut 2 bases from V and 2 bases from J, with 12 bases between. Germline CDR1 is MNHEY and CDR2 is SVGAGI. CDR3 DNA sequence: TGTGCCAGCAGTTACCGGGGAGGGTCAAACACTGAAGCTTTCTTT. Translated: CASSYRGGSNTEAFF.

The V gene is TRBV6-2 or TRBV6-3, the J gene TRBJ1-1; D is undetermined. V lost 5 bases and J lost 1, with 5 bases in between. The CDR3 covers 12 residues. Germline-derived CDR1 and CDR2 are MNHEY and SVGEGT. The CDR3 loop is CASSPGNTEAFF. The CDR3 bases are TGTGCCAGCAGTCCAGGGAACACTGAAGCTTTCTTT.

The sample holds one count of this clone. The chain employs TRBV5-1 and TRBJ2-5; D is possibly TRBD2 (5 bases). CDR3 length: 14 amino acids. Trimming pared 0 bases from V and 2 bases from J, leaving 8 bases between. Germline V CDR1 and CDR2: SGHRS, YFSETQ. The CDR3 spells CASSLARGQETQYF. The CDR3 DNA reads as TGCGCCAGCAGCTTGGCCAGAGGGCAAGAGACCCAGTACTTC.

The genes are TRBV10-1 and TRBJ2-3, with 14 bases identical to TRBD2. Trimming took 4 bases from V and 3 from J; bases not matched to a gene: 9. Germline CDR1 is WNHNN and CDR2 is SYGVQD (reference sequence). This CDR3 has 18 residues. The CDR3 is CASSGTSGGPRGTDTQYF. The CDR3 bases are TGCGCCAGCAGTGGGACTAGCGGGGGGCCGAGGGGGACAGATACGCAGTATTTT.

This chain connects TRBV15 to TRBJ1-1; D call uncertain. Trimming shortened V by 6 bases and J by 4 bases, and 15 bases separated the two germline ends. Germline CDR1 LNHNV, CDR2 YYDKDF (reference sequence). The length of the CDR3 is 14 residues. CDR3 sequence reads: CATRPHGVSTEAFF. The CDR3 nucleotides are TGTGCCACCAGACCCCATGGGGTAAGCACTGAAGCTTTCTTT.